This TCR beta chain appears in the sequencing data of a study of tumor-infiltrating lymphocytes in primary liver carcinoma. Study observations and caveats: Only about 8-24% of top clones spanned all five tumor regions. Significantly larger top-250-clone fractions were found in tumors than in blood (p = 0.039).

cDNA specific to TCR beta was made from 450 to 650 ng of total RNA, with a constant-region primer employed for priming. ARM-PCR was slightly modified, and three nested multiplex PCR rounds with it gave rise to the TCR beta libraries. TRBV1-TRBV30 forward primers paired with a C-beta reverse primer drove the first two PCR rounds, about 10 cycles each. TCRdb recomputed calls from the multiplex PCR reads with MiXCR, one row per CDR3 protein. The table records fewer than 250,000 distinct CDR3 sequences, about 82% of them present only once. Bulk tissue was left unsorted, and RNA and DNA were co-extracted from roughly 20-30 mg of it. Each tumor had five separate regions sampled. Regarding this clonotype: What it binds is unknown.

Germline V gives CDR1 MNHEY, CDR2 SVGEGT. There are 15 residues in the CDR3. The junction had 8 bases not matched to a gene; V was cut back by 9 bases and J by 3 bases. The TCR comes from a man between 35 and 55 years old with primary liver carcinoma and hepatitis B virus infection. The sequencing sample was made of tumor tissue from primary liver carcinoma. This chain links TRBV6-2 or TRBV6-3 with TRBJ2-3, with 11 bases lining up with TRBD2. This CDR3 is CASSLSGGETDTQYF. CDR3 bases: TGTGCCAGTAGCCTTAGCGGGGGGGAGACAGATACGCAGTATTTT.